This T cell receptor beta chain stems from a study of T cells in narcolepsy (dated by TCRdb to 2017 to 2018). Context from the whole study: Healthy control donors were enrolled in the study alongside patients who had narcolepsy type 1 or type 2 (NT1, NT2). The study sought autoreactive T cells targeting hypocretin neuron self-antigens (hypocretin, TRIB2) in narcolepsy patients, using TCR Vbeta sequencing to track clonotypes in blood and CSF. Overall study outcomes, separate from this receptor: In plots comparing CSF and blood CD4+ T cell clonotypes from the same patient, HCRT-specific and TRIB2-specific autoreactive clonotypes were highlighted. No sequences matching autoreactive T cell clones were contained in some blood memory CD4+ repertoires from patients and controls. Numbers of sequenced blood memory CD4+ clonotypes were comparable, with averages of approximately 40,000 in patients and 30,000 to 35,000 in controls. Autoreactive clonotypes were reported to be detected serially in the blood of the same patients and of different patients, but not in the blood of healthy controls.

For TCR Vbeta sequencing, memory CD4+ T cells were sorted ex vivo from the peripheral blood of narcolepsy patients and healthy controls. Clipping removes 4 bases from V and 5 bases from J, with 2 as the unmatched junction base count. The CDR3 numbers 12 residues from cysteine through phenylalanine. This entry keeps only the CDR3 DNA: 36 bases, framed from base 1. Taken from the germline V gene, the CDR1 and CDR2 loops are SGHDT and YYEEEE. Receptor amplification or capture employed the immunoSEQ multiplex PCR assay. Not all clones reach the TCRdb copy of this immuneACCESS table, which keeps in-frame sequences only. Checked studies attribute under half of the gap to unresolved V genes and leave the rest unexplained. The sample has approximately 38,000 clones on record, 75% to 90% of them singletons. The ten largest clones add up to roughly 0.89% of the sample. In its sample, this clone was seen a few times. Its antigen remains unidentified. Base qualities are missing; no much larger clone stands one base away.

The sequence joins TRBV5-6 to TRBJ2-5, with TRBD1 matching 7 junction bases. The receptor's source is a human donor with narcolepsy. Specimen: CD45RA- memory CD4+ T cells from PBMCs. What this sample's cell subset or site label stands for: memory T cells sorted ex vivo from peripheral blood. The DNA reads TGTGCCAGCAGCGTACAGGGGGAGACCCAGTACTTC. Protein translation: CASSVQGETQYF.